The 30 T cell receptor beta chains listed next were all sequenced from one sample in a study of blood T cell repertoires in COVID-19. Sequencing was performed with immunoSEQ multiplex PCR; in TCRdb, only in-frame clones are kept and a portion is missing. The sample holds nearly 400,000 clones, 85% to 90% seen once. Sequenced input: PBMCs or T cells enriched from blood (not recorded which). These receptors were collected from a woman aged 30 to 39 who had recovered from COVID-19.

This sequence joins TRBV4-3 and TRBJ1-4; TRBD1 agrees at 11 bases. There are 14 residues in the CDR3. Looked up from germline, CDR1 is LGHNA and CDR2 is YSLEER. J gave up 7 bases and V 6 bases, and 4 bases lay outside the gene matches. CDR3 residues: CASSGGQGVEKLFF. In nucleotides, the CDR3 is TGCGCCAGCAGTGGGGGACAGGGGGTTGAAAAACTGTTTTTT.

This clone was detected a few times. The chain employs TRBV4-3 and TRBJ2-1, with TRBD2 matching 8 bases. The CDR3 has 14 residues. The trim removed 4 bases at V and 5 bases at J, leaving 4 bases unmatched. Germline V gene lookup returns CDR1 LGHNA and CDR2 YSLEER. The CDR3 DNA is TGCGCCAGCAGCCGGGCGGGGGGCAACAATGAGCAGTTCTTC. This gives the protein CASSRAGGNNEQFF.

The rearrangement uses TRBV7-9 and TRBJ1-2, with D possibly TRBD1 on 6 matching bases. Germline lookup yields CDR1 SEHNR and CDR2 FQNEAQ (reference sequence). Trimming took 6 bases from V and 6 from J, leaving 11 bases between them. CDR3 length: 12 residues. The CDR3 sequence is CASRGGQNGYTF. CDR3 nucleotide sequence: TGTGCCAGCAGAGGAGGACAGAATGGCTACACCTTC.

The table lists this clone with a count of one. This sequence joins TRBV19 and TRBJ1-3, with D tentatively TRBD1 (5 bases). V was shortened by 8 bases and J by 4 bases, with 21 bases between the two germline ends. Germline-derived CDR1 and CDR2 are LNHDA and SQIVND (reference sequence). CDR3 length: 16 amino acids. In nucleotides, the CDR3 is TGTGCCAGTGGTTTCGGGGGTTCAATTCTGGGAAACACCATATATTTT. Residues: CASGFGGSILGNTIYF.

The chain carries TRBV5-1 and TRBJ2-5; 9 bases line up with TRBD2. The CDR3 is made up of 15 amino acids. Germline CDR1 reads SGHRS; CDR2 reads YFSETQ. Trimming cost V 4 bases and J 1 base; bases outside gene matches: 5. CDR3 nucleotides: TGCGCCAGCAGCACGAATAGCGGGGGCCAAGAGACCCAGTACTTC. This encodes CASSTNSGGQETQYF.

This clone was seen once. The chain joins TRBV12-3 or TRBV12-4 to TRBJ2-7; 8 positions match TRBD1. The V segment lost 3 bases and the J segment 6 bases; nucleotides outside the gene matches: 4. The CDR3 runs 13 residues. CDR3 in DNA: TGTGCCAGCAGTTTCCGACAGGGGATCGAGCAGTACTTC. Protein product: CASSFRQGIEQYF.

V is TRBV4-1 and J is TRBJ2-3, with a weak D call TRBD2 (5 bases). V dropped 2 bases and J dropped 4 bases, with 10 bases sitting between them. Germline lookup yields CDR1 MGHRA and CDR2 YSYEKL. CDR3 length equals 14 residues. The CDR3 DNA reads TGCGCCAGCAGCCAACGGGAAAACTCAGATACGCAGTATTTT. Protein product: CASSQRENSDTQYF.

The rearrangement uses TRBV5-1 and TRBJ1-6; D ambiguous. Per germline, CDR1 SGHRS and CDR2 YFSETQ. V lost 1 base to trimming and J lost 7 bases, with 9 bases between them. The CDR3 length is 14 residues. In DNA form, the CDR3 reads TGCGCCAGCAGCTTGCTGGGGAGCAATTCACCCCTCCACTTT. This gives the protein CASSLLGSNSPLHF.

This clone was seen more than once but under ten times. The chain is built from TRBV3-1 (or the pseudogene TRBV3-2) and TRBJ2-7; D might be TRBD1 (5 bases). The ends were cut back, 4 bases at V and 4 bases at J, with 20 bases in the middle. The CDR3 contains 16 residues. In germline, CDR1 is LGHDT, CDR2 YNNKEL (reference sequence). CDR3 protein: CASSPTTGHKSYEQYF. CDR3 coding DNA: TGTGCCAGCAGCCCAACAACAGGTCACAAATCTTACGAGCAGTACTTC.

In regard to this clone: Other DNA sequences in the sample encode the same CDR3. This sequence joins TRBV5-6 and TRBJ2-7; no clear D. Germline values: CDR1 SGHDT, CDR2 YYEEEE. CDR3 length: 12 residues. V was clipped by 2 bases and J by 2 bases, with 5 bases between them. CDR3 DNA: TGTGCCAGCAGCTTTCAGACCTACGAGCAGTACTTC. It encodes CASSFQTYEQYF.

The genes are TRBV3-1 (or the pseudogene TRBV3-2) and TRBJ1-3; no clear D gene. There are 13 residues in the CDR3. Germline V gene lookup returns CDR1 LGHDT and CDR2 YNNKEL (reference sequence). Trimming shortened V by 0 bases and J by 3 bases, and 3 bases separated the two germline ends. CDR3 sequence: CASSQDIGNTIYF. CDR3 coding DNA: TGTGCCAGCAGCCAAGATATTGGAAACACCATATATTTT.

V is TRBV11-3 and J is TRBJ2-2; 8 bases fit TRBD1. CDR1 is SGHNT, CDR2 YENEEA, per germline. CDR3 size: 15 residues. V was pared by 5 bases and J by 4 bases, with 6 bases of the junction left unmatched. For the CDR3, the DNA is TGTGCCAGCAGCCCGAGGACAGGGCCCACCGGGGAGCTGTTTTTT. Its translation is CASSPRTGPTGELFF.

Comment on this clone: Other nucleotide sequences in the sample specify the same CDR3. The V and J genes are TRBV2 and TRBJ1-2; weak D call: TRBD1 (6 bases). Per germline, CDR1 SNHLY and CDR2 FYNNEI. V was trimmed by 6 bases and J by 5 bases, leaving 10 bases between them. The CDR3 has 12 amino acids. The CDR3 region is CASRGTSYGYTF. CDR3 nucleotide sequence: TGTGCCAGCAGAGGGACATCTTATGGCTACACCTTC. Using reference TRBV2 and TRBJ1-2 for the parts outside the CDR3, the full variable domain is EPEVTQTPSHQVTQMGQEVILRCVPISNHLYFYWYRQILGQKVEFLVSFYNNEISEKSEIFDDQFSVERPDGSNFTLKIRSTKLEDSAMYFCASRGTSYGYTFGSGTRLTVV.

The genes are TRBV7-8 and TRBJ1-5, with no clear D. V was pared by 2 bases and J by 5 bases, with 13 bases between. Germline assignment: CDR1 SGHVS and CDR2 FQNEAQ. This CDR3 has 15 amino acids. The CDR3 spells CASSLLSERDQPQHF. CDR3 coding DNA: TGTGCCAGCAGCTTACTGTCGGAGCGGGATCAGCCCCAGCATTTT.

The chain uses TRBV7-9 and TRBJ2-7, with TRBD2 identical over 11 bases. The length of the CDR3 is 15 residues. Germline CDR1 is SEHNR and CDR2 is FQNEAQ (reference sequence). The V segment lost 5 bases and the J segment 3 bases; nucleotides outside the gene matches: 6. As DNA, the CDR3 is TGTGCCAGCAGCCGTTCCGGGACTAGCGGCTACGAGCAGTACTTC. Translation gives CASSRSGTSGYEQYF.

This chain joins TRBV29-1 and TRBJ2-1; possibly TRBD2 for D (5 bases). Trimming left V 7 bases short and J 0 bases short, with 16 bases between. The CDR3 covers 15 residues. Germline V lookup: CDR1 SQVTM, CDR2 ANQGSEA. CDR3: CSGGFMGSSYNEQFF. The CDR3 DNA follows: TGCAGCGGGGGATTTATGGGGAGCTCCTACAATGAGCAGTTCTTC.

The chain uses TRBV5-6 and TRBJ1-6, with TRBD1 matching 7 bases. Looked up from germline, CDR1 is SGHDT and CDR2 is YYEEEE. V trimming: 4 bases; J trimming: 5 bases; junction bases outside the gene matches: 6. This CDR3 is 15 amino acids long. The CDR3 DNA follows: TGTGCCAGCAGCCTAAGGACAGGTGATAATTCACCCCTCCACTTT. It is translated as CASSLRTGDNSPLHF.

In this sample, this clone turned up once. The J gene is TRBJ1-2, the V gene TRBV5-4; no reliable D call. The V end lost 4 bases, the J end lost 1 base, and 14 bases lay between the germline ends. Germline-derived CDR1 and CDR2 are SGHNT and YYREEE (reference sequence). The CDR3 is 15 amino acids. For the CDR3, the DNA is TGTGCCAGCAGCCTGGCTGTGGGCATTAACTATGGCTACACCTTC. Translating gives CASSLAVGINYGYTF.

The chain has TRBV5-1 and TRBJ1-1; D not certain. V dropped 4 bases and J dropped 3 bases, with 13 bases sitting between them. Germline V CDR1 and CDR2: SGHRS, YFSETQ. There are 14 residues in the CDR3. The CDR3 DNA is TGCGCCAGCAGCCCCGGAGGGTGGGACACTGAAGCTTTCTTT. This sequence encodes CASSPGGWDTEAFF.

V gene TRBV19 combines with J gene TRBJ2-2; D is perhaps TRBD1 (6 bases). V was pared by 4 bases and J by 6 bases, with 9 bases between. The CDR3 consists of 13 residues. Germline V gene data show CDR1 as LNHDA and CDR2 as SQIVND (reference sequence). The CDR3 coding sequence is TGTGCCAGTAGTAACGGACAGCCCGGGGAGCTGTTTTTT. Translation: CASSNGQPGELFF. Full variable domain (remainder filled in from reference TRBV19 and TRBJ2-2): DGGITQSPKYLFRKEGQNVTLSCEQNLNHDAMYWYRQDPGQGLRLIYYSQIVNDFQKGDIAEGYSVSREKKESFPLTVTSAQKNPTAFYLCASSNGQPGELFFGEGSRLTVL.

The rearrangement joins TRBV7-2 to TRBJ1-1, with a weak D call TRBD1 (5 bases). From germline, CDR1 is SGHTA and CDR2 FQGNSA. The ends were cut back, 1 base at V and 5 bases at J, with 11 bases in the middle. The CDR3 length is 14 residues. The CDR3 reads CASSLGGGWTEAFF. CDR3 in DNA: TGTGCCAGCAGCTTAGGCGGGGGATGGACTGAAGCTTTCTTT.

This chain links TRBV27 with TRBJ2-7; D may be TRBD2 (6 bases). Germline CDR1 and CDR2: MNHEY and SMNVEV (reference sequence). Trimming removed 4 bases at V and 0 bases at J, with 10 bases between. The CDR3 runs 14 residues. The CDR3 region is CASSSRRASYEQYF. CDR3 DNA: TGTGCCAGCAGTTCTCGGAGGGCCTCCTACGAGCAGTACTTC.

The chain links TRBV5-1 to TRBJ2-7, with D perhaps matching TRBD1 (5 bases). The germline V gene encodes CDR1 SGHRS and CDR2 YFSETQ. The V and J ends lost 3 bases and 1 base respectively, with 11 bases between them. This CDR3 contains 14 residues. The CDR3 loop is CASSWGDSSYEQYF. DNA for the CDR3: TGCGCCAGCAGCTGGGGCGACAGTTCCTACGAGCAGTACTTC.

The rearrangement joins TRBV18 to TRBJ2-5, with 7 bases that match TRBD1. V was clipped by 2 bases and J by 4 bases; unmatched bases: 10. From germline, CDR1 is KGHSH and CDR2 LQKENI. The CDR3 runs 16 residues. CDR3 nucleotides: TGTGCCAGCTCACCATTGAGACAGGGACGTCGAGAGACCCAGTACTTC. Translation gives CASSPLRQGRRETQYF.

This sequence joins TRBV7-3 and TRBJ2-2; D gene ambiguous. The CDR3 is made up of 12 amino acids. CDR1 and CDR2 (germline): SGHTA, FQGTGA. V shed 3 bases and J shed 5 bases, with 4 bases lying between them. The CDR3, as DNA: TGTGCCAGCAGCTTGCTAACCGGGGAGCTGTTTTTT. This encodes CASSLLTGELFF.

The chain uses TRBV4-1 and TRBJ1-1, with D uncertain. Germline loops: CDR1 MGHRA, CDR2 YSYEKL. The CDR3 covers 14 residues. V dropped 2 bases and J dropped 8 bases, with 15 bases sitting between them. CDR3 DNA sequence: TGCGCCAGCAGCCAACTTACAAGGCAGGTCGAAGCTTTCTTT. Encoded protein: CASSQLTRQVEAFF.

The CDR3 sequence is CASTHSGGHNGYTF. DNA of the CDR3: TGTGCCAGCACCCACAGCGGGGGGCATAATGGCTACACCTTC. This rearrangement joins TRBV27 to TRBJ1-2, with a possible D match to TRBD1 (6 bases). V lost 7 bases and J 6 bases, leaving 18 bases between the germline ends. This CDR3 has 14 amino acids. CDR1 and CDR2 from the germline V gene are MNHEY and SMNVEV (reference sequence).

This chain uses TRBV6-5 with TRBJ1-2; possible D gene TRBD1, 6 bases. Germline CDR1 is MNHEY and CDR2 is SVGAGI. The CDR3 has 16 amino acids. The V gene lost 2 bases and the J gene lost 3 bases, with 16 bases spanning the gap. Here the CDR3 reads CASSYRPGGSDYGYTF. The CDR3 DNA reads TGTGCCAGCAGTTACCGCCCGGGGGGCTCTGACTATGGCTACACCTTC.

The chain is built from TRBV6-1 and TRBJ1-3; 7 bases line up with TRBD1. Germline V CDR1 and CDR2: MNHNS, SASEGT. This CDR3 region has 15 residues. V trimming: 3 bases; J trimming: 2 bases; junction bases outside the gene matches: 4. The CDR3 DNA is TGTGCCAGCAGTGACGGGACAGACGCTGGAAACACCATATATTTT. It is translated as CASSDGTDAGNTIYF.

The V and J genes are TRBV25-1 and TRBJ2-7; weak D call: TRBD2 (6 bases). The CDR3 has 14 amino acids. V lost 3 bases and J lost 5, with 14 bases in between. CDR1 is MGHDK and CDR2 is SYGVNS in the germline V gene. The DNA of the CDR3 is TGTGCCAGCAGTGAGCCAGGGTGGACTAACGAGCAGTACTTC. Residues: CASSEPGWTNEQYF.